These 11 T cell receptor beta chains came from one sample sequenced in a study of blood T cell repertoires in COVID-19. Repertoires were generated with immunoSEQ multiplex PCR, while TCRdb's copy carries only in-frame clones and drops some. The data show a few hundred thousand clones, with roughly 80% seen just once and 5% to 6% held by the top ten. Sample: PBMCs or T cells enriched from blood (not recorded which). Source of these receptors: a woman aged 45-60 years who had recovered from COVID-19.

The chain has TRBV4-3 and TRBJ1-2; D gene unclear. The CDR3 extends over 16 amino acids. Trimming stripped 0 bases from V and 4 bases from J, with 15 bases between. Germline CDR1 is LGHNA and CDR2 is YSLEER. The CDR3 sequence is CASSQDPPPRSYGYTF. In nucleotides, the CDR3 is TGCGCCAGCAGCCAAGATCCACCACCGCGGAGCTATGGCTACACCTTC.

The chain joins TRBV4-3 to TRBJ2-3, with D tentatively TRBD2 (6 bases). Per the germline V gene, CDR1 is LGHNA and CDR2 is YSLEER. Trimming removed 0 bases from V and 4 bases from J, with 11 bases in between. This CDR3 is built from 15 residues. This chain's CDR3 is CASSQDAGLPDTQYF. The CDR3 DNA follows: TGCGCCAGCAGCCAAGATGCGGGGCTACCAGATACGCAGTATTTT.

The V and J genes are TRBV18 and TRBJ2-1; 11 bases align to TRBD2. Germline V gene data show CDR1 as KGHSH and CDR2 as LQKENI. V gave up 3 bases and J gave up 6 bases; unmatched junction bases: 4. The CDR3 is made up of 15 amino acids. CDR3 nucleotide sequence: TGTGCCAGCTCACCTTCTAGCGGGAGGCGCAATGAGCAGTTCTTC. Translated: CASSPSSGRRNEQFF. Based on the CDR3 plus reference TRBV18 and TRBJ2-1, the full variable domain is NAGVMQNPRHLVRRRGQEARLRCSPMKGHSHVYWYRQLPEEGLKFMVYLQKENIIDESGMPKERFSAEFPKEGPSILRIQQVVRGDSAAYFCASSPSSGRRNEQFFGPGTRLTVL.

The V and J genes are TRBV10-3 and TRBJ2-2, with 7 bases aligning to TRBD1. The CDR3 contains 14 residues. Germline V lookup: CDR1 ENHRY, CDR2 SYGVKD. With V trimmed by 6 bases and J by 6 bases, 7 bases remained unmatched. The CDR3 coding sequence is TGTGCCATCAGGCAGGGGGATGTCGCCGGGGAGCTGTTTTTT. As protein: CAIRQGDVAGELFF.

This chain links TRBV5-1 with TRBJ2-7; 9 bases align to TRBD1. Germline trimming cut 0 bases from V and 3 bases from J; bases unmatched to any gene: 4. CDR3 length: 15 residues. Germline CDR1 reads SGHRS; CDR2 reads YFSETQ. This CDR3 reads CASSLAGGQGYEQYF. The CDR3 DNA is TGCGCCAGCAGCTTGGCTGGGGGACAGGGCTACGAGCAGTACTTC. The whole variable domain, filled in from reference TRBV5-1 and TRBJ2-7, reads KAGVTQTPRYLIKTRGQQVTLSCSPISGHRSVSWYQQTPGQGLQFLFEYFSETQRNKGNFPGRFSGRQFSNSRSEMNVSTLELGDSALYLCASSLAGGQGYEQYFGPGTRLTVT.

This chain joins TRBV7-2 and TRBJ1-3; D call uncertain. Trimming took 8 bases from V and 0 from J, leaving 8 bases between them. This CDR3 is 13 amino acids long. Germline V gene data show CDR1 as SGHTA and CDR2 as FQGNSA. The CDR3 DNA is TGTGCCAGCCTCCCCGGCTCTGGAAACACCATATATTTT. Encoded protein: CASLPGSGNTIYF.

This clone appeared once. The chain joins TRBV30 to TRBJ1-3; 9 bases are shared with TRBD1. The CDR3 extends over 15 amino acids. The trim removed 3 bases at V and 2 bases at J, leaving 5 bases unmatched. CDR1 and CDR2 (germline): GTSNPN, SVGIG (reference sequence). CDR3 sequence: CAWSQGTGTGNTIYF. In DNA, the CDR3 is TGTGCCTGGAGCCAAGGGACAGGGACTGGAAACACCATATATTTT.

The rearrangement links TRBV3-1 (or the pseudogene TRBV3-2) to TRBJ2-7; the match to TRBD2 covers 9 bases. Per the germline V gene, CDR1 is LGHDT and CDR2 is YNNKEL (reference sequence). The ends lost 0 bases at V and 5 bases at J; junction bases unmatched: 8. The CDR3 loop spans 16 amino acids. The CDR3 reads CASSQELRGGSDEQYF. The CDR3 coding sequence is TGTGCCAGCAGCCAAGAGCTGCGGGGGGGTTCGGACGAGCAGTACTTC.

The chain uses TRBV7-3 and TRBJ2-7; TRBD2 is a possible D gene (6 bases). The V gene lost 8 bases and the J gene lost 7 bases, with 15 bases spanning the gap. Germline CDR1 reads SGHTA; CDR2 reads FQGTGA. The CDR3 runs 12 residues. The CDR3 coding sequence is TGTGCCAGCGGACTACAGGCCGGGGAGCAGTACTTC. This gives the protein CASGLQAGEQYF.

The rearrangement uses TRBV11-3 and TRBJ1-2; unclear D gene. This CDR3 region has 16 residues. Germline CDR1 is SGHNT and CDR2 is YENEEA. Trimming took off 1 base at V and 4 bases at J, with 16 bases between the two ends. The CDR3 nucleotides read TGTGCCAGCAGCTTAGTGGGTCCACAGAGAGTCTATGGCTACACCTTC. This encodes CASSLVGPQRVYGYTF.

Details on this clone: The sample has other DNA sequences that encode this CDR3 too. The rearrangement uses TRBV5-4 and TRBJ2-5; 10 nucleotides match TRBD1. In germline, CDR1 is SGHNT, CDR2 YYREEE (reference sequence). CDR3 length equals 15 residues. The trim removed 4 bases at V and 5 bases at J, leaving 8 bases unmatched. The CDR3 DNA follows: TGTGCCAGCAGCCTGGGGGACAGGGGACGGGAGACCCAGTACTTC. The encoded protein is CASSLGDRGRETQYF.